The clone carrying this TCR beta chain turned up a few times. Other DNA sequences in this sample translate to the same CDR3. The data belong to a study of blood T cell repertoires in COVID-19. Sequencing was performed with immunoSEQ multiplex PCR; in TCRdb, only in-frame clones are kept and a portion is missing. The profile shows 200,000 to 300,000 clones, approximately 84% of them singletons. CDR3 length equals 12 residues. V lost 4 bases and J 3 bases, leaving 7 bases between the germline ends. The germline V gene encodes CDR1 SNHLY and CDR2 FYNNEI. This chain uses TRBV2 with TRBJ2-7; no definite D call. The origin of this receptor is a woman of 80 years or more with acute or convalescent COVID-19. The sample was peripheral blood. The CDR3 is CASSVSYYEQYF. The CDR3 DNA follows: TGTGCCAGCAGTGTAAGCTACTACGAGCAGTACTTC.